The 6 T cell receptor beta chains below all came from one sample that was sequenced in a study of T cell responses to AZD1222 COVID-19 vaccine. Here immunoSEQ multiplex PCR was the method, and the copy in TCRdb shows in-frame clones only, minus some. In the table there are around 140,000 clones, 65% to 90% of which are singletons. The specimen comprised peripheral blood, sampled on day 0 of AZD1222 vaccination. The source of these receptors is an adult in good health.

This clone has a single count. J is TRBJ1-2 and V is TRBV4-3; D uncertain. Germline V gives CDR1 LGHNA, CDR2 YSLEER. Trimming shortened V by 0 bases and J by 1 base, and 9 bases separated the two germline ends. The CDR3 covers 15 residues. CDR3 bases: TGCGCCAGCAGCCAAGATTTGGGCGATAACTATGGCTACACCTTC. Translating gives CASSQDLGDNYGYTF.

This chain joins TRBV29-1 and TRBJ2-7, with TRBD2 as a possible D gene (6 bases). The V and J ends lost 4 bases and 3 bases respectively, with 13 bases between them. The CDR3 loop spans 13 amino acids. Germline loops: CDR1 SQVTM, CDR2 ANQGSEA. CDR3 DNA sequence: TGCAGCGTTGCTGTAGCAGCGGGCTACGAGCAGTACTTC. Translated, it gives CSVAVAAGYEQYF.

This chain uses TRBV25-1 with TRBJ1-2; 7 nucleotides agree with TRBD1. With V trimmed by 0 bases and J by 4 bases, 8 bases remained unmatched. This CDR3 is built from 16 residues. CDR1 MGHDK and CDR2 SYGVNS come from the germline V gene. CDR3 amino acids: CASSEYYRGSGYGYTF. In DNA, the CDR3 is TGTGCCAGCAGTGAATATTACAGGGGAAGTGGCTATGGCTACACCTTC.

The V and J genes are TRBV10-1 and TRBJ2-7; the D gene is possibly TRBD2 (6 bases). This CDR3 has 14 residues. V lost 6 bases to trimming and J lost 13 bases, with 25 bases between them. From germline, CDR1 is WNHNN and CDR2 SYGVQD (reference sequence). CDR3 nucleotides: TGCGCCAGCAGCCTCGGTCGGGGTAAGGGGACTCATTACTTC. Translation gives CASSLGRGKGTHYF.

This clone was seen once. The chain combines TRBV18 with TRBJ2-1; D is possibly TRBD1 or TRBD2 (5 bases each). With 3 bases removed from V and 5 bases from J, the gap between germline ends came to 26 bases. This CDR3 is 19 amino acids long. Germline-derived CDR1 and CDR2 are KGHSH and LQKENI. The CDR3 DNA reads as TGTGCCAGCTCACCGTCTATCCTGCCAGCGAGTGGGGGACACAATGAGCAGTTCTTC. Protein product: CASSPSILPASGGHNEQFF.

As to this clone: The same CDR3 is also encoded by other DNA sequences in this sample. This chain uses TRBV28 with TRBJ2-7; 8 bases match TRBD1. CDR1 is MDHEN and CDR2 is SYDVKM in the germline V gene. With V trimmed by 5 bases and J by 4 bases, 4 bases remained unmatched. This CDR3 is built from 13 residues. CDR3 DNA sequence: TGTGCCAGCAGTCCCGGACAGGGTTACGAGCAGTACTTC. This codes for CASSPGQGYEQYF.